This T cell receptor (beta chain) appears in the sequencing data of a study of T cell responses to AZD1222 COVID-19 vaccine. Study context: Investigators merged groups given second doses at roughly 4 or roughly 12 weeks. General study points: Most donors were white British, females outnumbered males, and clonal diversity was possibly underestimated.

Notes on this clone: No antigen is known for it.

The CDR3 loop spans 11 amino acids. Trimming cost V 2 bases and J 4 bases, with 2 bases left between them. Germline loops: CDR1 MDHEN, CDR2 SYDVKM. Libraries were prepared by immunoSEQ multiplex PCR; TCRdb keeps only in-frame clonotypes and omits some of them. The sample carries around 110,000 clones, less than 90% recorded once. Here the sequenced sample was peripheral blood, taken on day 0 of AZD1222 vaccination. The J gene is TRBJ1-2, the V gene TRBV28; no clear D gene. The sequence was obtained from an adult in good health. The CDR3 here is CASSLSYGYTF. CDR3 sequence (DNA): TGTGCCAGCAGTTTAAGCTATGGCTACACCTTC.